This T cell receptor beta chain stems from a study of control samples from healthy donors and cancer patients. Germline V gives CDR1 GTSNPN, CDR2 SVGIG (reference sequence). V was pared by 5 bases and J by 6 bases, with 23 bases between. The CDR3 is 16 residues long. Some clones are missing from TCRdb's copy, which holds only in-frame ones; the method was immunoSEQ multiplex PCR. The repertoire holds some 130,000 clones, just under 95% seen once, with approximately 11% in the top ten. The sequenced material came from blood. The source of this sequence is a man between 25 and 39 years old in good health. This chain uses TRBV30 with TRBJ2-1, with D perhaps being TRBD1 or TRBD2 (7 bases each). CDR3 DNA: TGTGCCTGGGTCGACAGGGTCACGGGAGGTCGCAATGAGCAGTTCTTC. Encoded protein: CAWVDRVTGGRNEQFF. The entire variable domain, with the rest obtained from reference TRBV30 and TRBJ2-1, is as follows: SQTIHQWPATLVQPVGSPLSLECTVEGTSNPNLYWYRQAAGRGLQLLFYSVGIGQISSEVPQNLSASRPQDRQFILSSKKLLLSDSGFYLCAWVDRVTGGRNEQFFGPGTRLTVL.